This T cell receptor beta chain stems from a study of identical twins. Whole-study findings and limits: The models systematically underestimated how much out-of-frame TCR alpha was shared in monozygotic twins. In zero-insertion analyses, partial confounding could arise from invariant MAIT and iNKT cells. It was cross-sectional statistical analysis, not following the same donors, that the conclusions relied on.

This clonotype has a handful of counts. Antigen specificity is unknown. V lost 2 bases and J lost 2; bases outside the gene matches: 5. The V gene's germline CDR1 is LGHNA and CDR2 YNFKEQ. CDR3 length: 15 residues. MiXCR, applied by TCRdb to the 5' RACE reads, yields one record per CDR3 protein. Of about 700,000 distinct CDR3 sequences listed, less than 7% are singletons. Source material: naive T cells sorted from blood. The chain uses TRBV4-2 and TRBJ2-7; 8 bases line up with TRBD1. The sequence was collected from a young man in good health. In DNA, the CDR3 is TGTGCCAGCAGCCAACTTGGGACAGGAGCCTACGAGCAGTACTTC. Encoded protein: CASSQLGTGAYEQYF.